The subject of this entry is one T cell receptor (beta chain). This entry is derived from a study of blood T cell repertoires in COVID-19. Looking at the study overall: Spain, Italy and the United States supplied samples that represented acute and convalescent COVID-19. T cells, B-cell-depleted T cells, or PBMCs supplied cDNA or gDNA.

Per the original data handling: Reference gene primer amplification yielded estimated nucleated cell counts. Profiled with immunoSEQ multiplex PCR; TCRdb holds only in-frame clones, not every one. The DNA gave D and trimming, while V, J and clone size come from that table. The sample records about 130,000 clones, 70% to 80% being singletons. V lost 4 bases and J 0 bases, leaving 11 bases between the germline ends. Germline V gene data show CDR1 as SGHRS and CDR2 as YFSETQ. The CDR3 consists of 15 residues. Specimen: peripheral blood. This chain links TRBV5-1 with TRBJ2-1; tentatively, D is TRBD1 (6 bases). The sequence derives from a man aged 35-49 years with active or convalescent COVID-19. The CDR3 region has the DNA TGCGCCAGCAGCACCACAGGGAGCTCCTACAATGAGCAGTTCTTC. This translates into CASSTTGSSYNEQFF.